In its sample, the clone carrying this TCR beta chain was seen a few times. Its antigen is unknown. Sequencing templates came from extracted RNA that was reverse transcribed into cDNA. The data were produced by immunoSEQ multiplex PCR, yet TCRdb's version contains in-frame clones alone and is incomplete. The sample holds under 150,000 clones, 50% to 55% seen once. The data belong to a study of CD8+ T cells in alopecia areata. Study-wide points: Lesional scalp displayed greater clonality than normal scalp, most notably in alopecia totalis/universalis.

As for treatment: oral pan-JAK inhibitor, 5-10 mg twice daily. This CDR3 has 12 amino acids. The V end was cut by 4 bases, the J end by 4 bases, with 4 bases between. The germline gives CDR1 MNHEY, CDR2 SVGAGI. The receptor was isolated from a human donor with alopecia areata. The chain employs TRBV6-5 and TRBJ2-2; no firm D call. The sample was CD4+ T cells sorted from blood, taken at week 4, from a patient treated with tofacitinib. The CDR3 DNA is TGTGCCAGCAGTTGGTTCACCGGGGAGCTGTTTTTT. This encodes CASSWFTGELFF.